This T cell receptor beta chain was captured in a study of blood T cell repertoires in COVID-19. Germline assignment: CDR1 SEHNR and CDR2 FQNEAQ (reference sequence). This CDR3 is built from 13 residues. The V and J ends lost 5 bases and 3 bases respectively, with 10 bases between them. TCRdb's copy holds only in-frame clones and misses some; the assay was immunoSEQ multiplex PCR. Among roughly 150,000 clones listed, 75% to 85% were seen once. The specimen sequenced was peripheral blood. This clonotype originated in a man in his 60s with acute or convalescent COVID-19. The rearrangement uses TRBV7-9 and TRBJ1-1; D perhaps matches TRBD1 (5 bases). The CDR3 sequence: CASSPGGDTEAFF. CDR3 bases: TGTGCCAGCAGCCCCGGAGGGGACACTGAAGCTTTCTTT. Filled out from reference TRBV7-9 and TRBJ1-1, the complete variable domain reads DTGVSQNPRHKITKRGQNVTFRCDPISEHNRLYWYRQTLGQGPEFLTYFQNEAQLEKSRLLSDRFSAERPKGSFSTLEIQRTEQGDSAMYLCASSPGGDTEAFFGQGTRLTVV.